The rows below give T cell receptor beta chains drawn from one sample of a study of graft-versus-host responses after intestinal transplantation. TCRdb's table, derived via immunoSEQ multiplex PCR, lists solely in-frame clones and lacks some. The sample records over 45,000 clones, roughly 90% being singletons. These receptors are not linked to any known antigen. Source: unstimulated CD4+ T cells sorted from spleen or lymph node cells, taken before transplant. The receptor source for this set is a human donor who was the organ donor for an intestinal transplant. Both conserved end residues are part of each CDR3. D genes are given only for firm matches. Clone size, where shown, is once, few, many, or a class for clones that have expanded.

TGCGCCAGCAGCCAAGGAGAGGTGGGCAATCAGCCCCAGCATTTT,CASSQGEVGNQPQHF,TRBJ1-5,-,TRBV4-1,-
TGTGCCAGCAGTTACTCGGCGGGAGGCTGGCAAGAGACCCAGTACTTC,CASSYSAGGWQETQYF,TRBJ2-5,-,TRBV6-6,TRBD2
TGTGCCAGCACCCTCGGGGGAGGGAACACTGAAGCTTTCTTT,CASTLGGGNTEAFF,TRBJ1-1,few,TRBV7-8,-
TGTGCCACCAGCAGAGCCTCGGGAACTGAAGCTTTCTTT,CATSRASGTEAFF,TRBJ1-1,-,TRBV15,-
TGTGCCAGCAGTCAAACCGTTAAACTAGCTAACACAGATACGCAGTATTTT,CASSQTVKLANTDTQYF,TRBJ2-3,-,TRBV28,-
TGTGCCAGCAGTTACTCAGGTCCAGGGCTCACCGGGGAGCTGTTTTTT,CASSYSGPGLTGELFF,TRBJ2-2,once,TRBV6-5,-
TGTGCCAGCAGAACCGACAGGGGTGGGTATGGCTACACCTTC,CASRTDRGGYGYTF,TRBJ1-2,-,TRBV6-5,TRBD1
TGCGCCAGCAGCCAAGCCAGGAGGGGATTTGATGAAGCTTTCTTT,CASSQARRGFDEAFF,TRBJ1-1,few,TRBV4-1,-
TGTGCCAGTAGTCCCCGGGAGGGGTCGAACACTGAAGCTTTCTTT,CASSPREGSNTEAFF,TRBJ1-1,-,TRBV19,-
TGCGCCAGCAGGGGCAGGGGGGCGACAGATACGCAGTATTTT,CASRGRGATDTQYF,TRBJ2-3,-,TRBV5-1,-
TGTGCCAGCAGCCATGACTACCGGAGGGGCACAGATACGCAGTATTTT,CASSHDYRRGTDTQYF,TRBJ2-3,-,TRBV14,-
TGTGCCAGCAGTGAACCGGGACAGGGGAACACTGAAGCTTTCTTT,CASSEPGQGNTEAFF,TRBJ1-1,once,TRBV6-1,TRBD1
TGTGCCAGCAGTATTCGGACAGGGCCTGGCTATGGCTACACCTTC,CASSIRTGPGYGYTF,TRBJ1-2,-,TRBV28,TRBD1
TGTGCCAGCTCACCCGCGGGGAAGTACACTGAAGCTTTCTTT,CASSPAGKYTEAFF,TRBJ1-1,-,TRBV18,-
TGTGCCAGTAGTAAGGACAGGTTCTATCAGCCCCAGCATTTT,CASSKDRFYQPQHF,TRBJ1-5,-,TRBV19,TRBD1
TGTGCCAGCAGCCATCCGACAGGGTTTAAACTGTTTTTT,CASSHPTGFKLFF,TRBJ1-4,-,TRBV7-9,TRBD1
TGTGCCAGCAGTGAAGCAGTCGGGATCGAGCAGTACTTC,CASSEAVGIEQYF,TRBJ2-7,once,TRBV6-1,-
TGTGCCAGCAGTCCCCAGGACAGGGGGCAGCAGCCCCAGCATTTT,CASSPQDRGQQPQHF,TRBJ1-5,medium-sized,TRBV6-1,TRBD1
TGTGCCAGCTCCCCGGACAGGGGCTCAAATTTCGCGGCTTTCTTT,CASSPDRGSNFAAFF,TRBJ1-1,-,TRBV9,TRBD1
TGCGCCAGCAGCTTTATTTACGGGAGAGCAGATACGCAGTATTTT,CASSFIYGRADTQYF,TRBJ2-3,-,TRBV5-1,-
TGTGCCAGCAGTGGTGGGTTGAGGTCCTTTAACACCGGGGAGCTGTTTTTT,CASSGGLRSFNTGELFF,TRBJ2-2,-,TRBV2,-
-,CASSSSGVSSYEQYF,TRBJ2-7,-,TRBV28,-
TGTGCCAGCAGTGACTTAGGGGGACGTGACCGAGGAAACACCATATATTTT,CASSDLGGRDRGNTIYF,TRBJ1-3,once,TRBV6-4,-
TGTGCCAGCAGTGCCTCCGGGACAGGGGCGAATGAGCAGTTCTTC,CASSASGTGANEQFF,TRBJ2-1,-,TRBV6-1,TRBD1
TGTGCCAGCGGCGGGAGGTCAGATACGCAGTATTTT,CASGGRSDTQYF,TRBJ2-3,-,TRBV28,TRBD2
TGTGCCAGCAGTTTCCCCGGGAGTACATACTACGAGCAGTACTTC,CASSFPGSTYYEQYF,TRBJ2-7,-,TRBV27,-
TGTGCCAGCAGCAAAGGGACAGGGGGCAAGGATAAAGGCACTGAAGCTTTCTTT,CASSKGTGGKDKGTEAFF,TRBJ1-1,once,TRBV21-1,-
TGTGCCAGCAGCCGTCTAGCGGGTATCGACAATGAGCAGTTCTTC,CASSRLAGIDNEQFF,TRBJ2-1,-,TRBV7-3,TRBD2
TGTGCCAGCAGCTGGGGCGTTAGGGTTCAAGAGACCCAGTACTTC,CASSWGVRVQETQYF,TRBJ2-5,-,TRBV7-6,-
TGTGCCAGCAGCTTAGCGGGAGCCACCGGGGAGCTGTTTTTT,CASSLAGATGELFF,TRBJ2-2,-,TRBV7-9,-
TGTGCCTCAACCGGGACAGCGTTTTTGAACACTGAAGCTTTCTTT,CASTGTAFLNTEAFF,TRBJ1-1,once,TRBV30,TRBD1
TGCGCCAGCAGTCTATCCAGCGGGAGAAGCACAGATACGCAGTATTTT,CASSLSSGRSTDTQYF,TRBJ2-3,-,TRBV5-1,TRBD2
TGCGCCAGCAGCTTAGAAGGTATCCAGGGCACCATATATTTT,CASSLEGIQGTIYF,TRBJ1-3,-,TRBV5-1,-
TGTGCCAGCAGCTTATTGAGCGGTTTTGCCGGGACAGGCCTAGAGACCCAGTACTTC,CASSLLSGFAGTGLETQYF,TRBJ2-5,-,TRBV5-6,TRBD1
TGTGCCAGCGGCCCCCTGGGGGGAAAAGAGACCCAGTACTTC,CASGPLGGKETQYF,TRBJ2-5,-,TRBV2,-
TGCGCCAGCAGCCAAGCGACTAGCGGGAGATACAATGAGCAGTTCTTC,CASSQATSGRYNEQFF,TRBJ2-1,-,TRBV4-1,TRBD2